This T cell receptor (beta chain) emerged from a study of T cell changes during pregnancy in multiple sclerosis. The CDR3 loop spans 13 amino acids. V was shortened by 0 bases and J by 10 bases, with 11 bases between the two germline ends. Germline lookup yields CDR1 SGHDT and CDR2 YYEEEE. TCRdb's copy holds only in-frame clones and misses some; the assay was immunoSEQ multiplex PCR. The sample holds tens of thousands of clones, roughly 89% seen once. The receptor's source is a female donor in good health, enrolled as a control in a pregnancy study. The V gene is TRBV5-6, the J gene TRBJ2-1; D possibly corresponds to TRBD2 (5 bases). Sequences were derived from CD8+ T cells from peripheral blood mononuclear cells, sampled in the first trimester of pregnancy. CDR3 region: CASSLEARGEQFF. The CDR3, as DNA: TGTGCCAGCAGCTTGGAGGCCAGAGGGGAGCAGTTCTTC.